This entry is about one TCR beta chain. The antigen remains undetermined. PCR was performed using 60 Vbeta and 13 Jbeta primers. Sequenced by immunoSEQ multiplex PCR; TCRdb stores in-frame clones only, minus some. This sample yields 100,000 to 150,000 clones, of which approximately 75% are seen a single time; around 3% belongs to the top ten. The sample originates from a study of cytomegalovirus exposure and HLA in healthy donors. Study-level information: A preliminary data release comprised 80 million to 95 million unique TCRs obtained from HLA-typed donors.

The CDR3 totals 16 residues. J gave up 6 bases and V 4 bases, and 12 bases lay outside the gene matches. Germline CDR1 and CDR2: SGHRS and YFSETQ. Study-wide results and caveats: Later on, a genetic analysis was performed. It linked a missense variant in DCLRE1C with V- and J-gene trimming of TCR beta. Several of the most significant clusters were apparently associated with common viral pathogens in a later analysis.

The chain recombines TRBV5-1 with TRBJ2-7, with TRBD2 matching 11 bases. This receptor was obtained from a woman aged 50 to 65 in good health and CMV-seronegative. The sequenced sample consisted of PBMCs. The CDR3 here is CASSLSIAGGPGEQYF. The CDR3 DNA reads TGCGCCAGCAGCCTGAGCATAGCGGGAGGGCCGGGCGAGCAGTACTTC.